This TCR beta chain came from a study of blood T cell repertoires in COVID-19. Overall study: T cells, B-cell-depleted T cells, or PBMCs provided the cDNA or gDNA that served as material.

Methods used by the authors: How many nucleated cells were present was estimated from reference gene primer amplification. Clones were sequenced by immunoSEQ multiplex PCR, and TCRdb holds only the in-frame ones, with some missing. That table furnishes V, J and clone size, whereas the DNA furnished D and trimming. The sample records some 70,000 clones, about 90% being singletons. With regard to this clone: Other nucleotide sequences in the sample specify the same CDR3.

Sequencing was performed on peripheral blood. The TCR was taken from a human donor in a cohort sampled during active COVID-19.

The CDR3 region has the DNA TGTGCCAGCAGTCCCCCGACAGGGGCCAACTATGGCTACACCTTC. Protein: CASSPPTGANYGYTF. This chain links TRBV28 with TRBJ1-2; 8 bases line up with TRBD1. The CDR3 extends over 15 amino acids. Trimming cost V 5 bases and J 2 bases; bases outside gene matches: 7. Per the germline V gene, CDR1 is MDHEN and CDR2 is SYDVKM.